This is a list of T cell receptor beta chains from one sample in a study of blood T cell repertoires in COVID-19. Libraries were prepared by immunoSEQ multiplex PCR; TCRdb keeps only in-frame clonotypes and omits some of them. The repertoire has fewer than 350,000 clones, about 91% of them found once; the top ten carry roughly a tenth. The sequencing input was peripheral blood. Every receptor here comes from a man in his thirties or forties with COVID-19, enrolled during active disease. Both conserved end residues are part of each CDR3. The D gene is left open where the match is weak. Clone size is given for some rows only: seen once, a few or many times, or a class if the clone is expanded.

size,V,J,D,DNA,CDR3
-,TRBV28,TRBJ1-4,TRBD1,TGTGCCAGCAGTTTACACGCGGGACAGAGCAGGGAAAAACTGTTTTTT,CASSLHAGQSREKLFF
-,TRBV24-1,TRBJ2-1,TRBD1,TGTGCCACCAGCGGACAGGGGGGCTCCTACAATGAGCAGTTCTTC,CATSGQGGSYNEQFF
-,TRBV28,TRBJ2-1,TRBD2,TGTGCCAGCAGTTTATTTTGGGCTAGCGGGAGGGCCATGGATGAGCAGTTCTTC,CASSLFWASGRAMDEQFF
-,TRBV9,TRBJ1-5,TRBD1,TGTGCCAGCAGCGTCGGGGGGGACAGTTACAATCAGCCCCAGCATTTT,CASSVGGDSYNQPQHF
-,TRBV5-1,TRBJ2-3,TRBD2,TGCGCCAGCAGCTATAGCGGGACGAGTACAGATACGCAGTATTTT,CASSYSGTSTDTQYF
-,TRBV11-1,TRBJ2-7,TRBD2,TGTGCCAGCAGCTTATTAGCGGGAGGCTACGAGCAGTACTTC,CASSLLAGGYEQYF
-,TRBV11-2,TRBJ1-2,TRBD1,TGTGCCAGCAGCCTACAGGGGTTTGCTAACTATGGCTACACCTTC,CASSLQGFANYGYTF
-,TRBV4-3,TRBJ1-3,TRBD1,TGCGCCAGCAGCCAACATCGAGCGGGACAGGGAGTCTCTGGAAACACCATATATTTT,CASSQHRAGQGVSGNTIYF
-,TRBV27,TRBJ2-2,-,TGTGCCAGCAGTTTAGGGGCAGGGGTGTACACCGGGGAGCTGTTTTTT,CASSLGAGVYTGELFF
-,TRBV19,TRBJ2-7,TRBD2,TGTGCCAGTAGTTGGGGGACTAGCGGGAGCGAGCAGTACTTC,CASSWGTSGSEQYF
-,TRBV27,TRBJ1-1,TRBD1,TGTGCCAGCAGACCGGGACAGAAGAACACTGAAGCTTTCTTT,CASRPGQKNTEAFF
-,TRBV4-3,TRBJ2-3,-,TGCGCCAGCAGCCTGGGTGAGGGAGATACGCAGTATTTT,CASSLGEGDTQYF
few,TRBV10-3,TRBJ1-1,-,TGTGCCATCAGTGATCCCCCGGGCGGCGGCGGGGTGAACACTGAAGCTTTCTTT,CAISDPPGGGGVNTEAFF
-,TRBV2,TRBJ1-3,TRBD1,TGTGCCAGCAGTCCTACAGGGGTGGGAAACACCATATATTTT,CASSPTGVGNTIYF
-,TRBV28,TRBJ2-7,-,TGTGCCAGCACGGCCGGACAGACCTACGAGCAGTACTTC,CASTAGQTYEQYF
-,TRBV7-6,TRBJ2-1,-,TGTGCCAGCAGCCCAGAAGGGGTCTCCTACAATGAGCAGTTCTTC,CASSPEGVSYNEQFF
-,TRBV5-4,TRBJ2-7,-,TGTGCCAGCAGCTTGGCATCTCAGGAGCAGTACTTC,CASSLASQEQYF
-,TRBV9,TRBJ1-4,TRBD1,TGTGCCAGCAGCGGGGGACAGGGGGCAGGTGAAAAACTGTTTTTT,CASSGGQGAGEKLFF
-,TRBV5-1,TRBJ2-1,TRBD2,TGCGCCAGCAGCTTGGGACTAGCGGGAGTGAGAGAACAGTTCTTC,CASSLGLAGVREQFF
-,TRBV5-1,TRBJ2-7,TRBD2,TGCGCCAGCAGCTCGGGACTAGGGACCTACGAGCAGTACTTC,CASSSGLGTYEQYF
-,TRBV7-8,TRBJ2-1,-,TGTGCCAGCAGCTTAGGAGGGCTAAATGAGCAGTTCTTC,CASSLGGLNEQFF
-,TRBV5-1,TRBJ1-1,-,TGCGCCAGCAGCTCCCAATGGAACACTGAAGCTTTCTTT,CASSSQWNTEAFF
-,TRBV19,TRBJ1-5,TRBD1,TGTGCCAGTAGTATAGGAGCAGGGGGCGGTCAGCCCCAGCATTTT,CASSIGAGGGQPQHF
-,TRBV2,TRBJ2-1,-,TGTGCCAGCACCCACCGGGACATTGGTAATGAGCAGTTCTTC,CASTHRDIGNEQFF
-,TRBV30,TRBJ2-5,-,TGTGCCTGGAGTCCAGGGTTTGGTGAGACCCAGTACTTC,CAWSPGFGETQYF
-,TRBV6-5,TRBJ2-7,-,TGTGCCAGCAACTTAGACTCTTTCTACGAGCAGTACTTC,CASNLDSFYEQYF
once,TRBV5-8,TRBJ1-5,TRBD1,TGTGCCAGCAGCCTAGGGACAGGGGGCATCTATAGCAATCAGCCCCAGCATTTT,CASSLGTGGIYSNQPQHF
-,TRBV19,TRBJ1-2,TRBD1,TGTGCCAGTACCATGACAGGGTCTAACTATGGCTACACCTTC,CASTMTGSNYGYTF
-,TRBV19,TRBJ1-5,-,TGTGCCAGTAGTATTCAGGCCAGGTTCAATCAGCCCCAGCATTTT,CASSIQARFNQPQHF